This T cell receptor (beta chain) emerged from a study of long-term antiretroviral therapy in people with HIV. Runs used v3.0 of the immunoSEQ assay and were done at survey level. The method was immunoSEQ multiplex PCR; TCRdb's version includes in-frame clones alone and lacks a portion of them. The sample shows about 18,000 clones, just under 80% of them seen only once. Overall study findings and caveats: Post-ART samples showed increased diversity that remained below transplant donor control levels. Therapy changes, viral resistance and ART adherence were not documented in the available data.

As to this clone: The antigen remains undetermined.

Germline loops: CDR1 SGHTS, CDR2 YDEGEE. V lost 4 bases and J 4 bases, leaving 14 bases between the germline ends. This CDR3 contains 14 residues. The specimen comprised unsorted PBMCs, sampled at the start of antiretroviral therapy, before treatment. V and J are TRBV5-8 and TRBJ1-1; D uncertain. This clonotype originated in a woman aged 40 to 49 with HIV. CDR3 amino acids: CASSAYSGTTEAFF. In DNA form, the CDR3 reads TGTGCCAGCAGCGCCTATTCAGGTACCACTGAAGCTTTCTTT. Complete variable domain (other parts from reference TRBV5-8 and TRBJ1-1): EAGVTQSPTHLIKTRGQQATLRCSPISGHTSVYWYQQALGLGLQFLLWYDEGEERNRGNFPPRFSGRQFPNYSSELNVNALELEDSALYLCASSAYSGTTEAFFGQGTRLTVV.